Presented here are 12 T cell receptor beta chains from one specimen sequenced in a study of regulatory T cells in long-lasting Graves disease. Arm-PCR of CDR3 regions with iRepertoire HTBI primers generated TCR beta libraries. In TCRdb, the multiplex PCR reads were re-called with MiXCR into one record per CDR3 protein. The table has approximately 440,000 distinct CDR3 sequences, roughly 15% seen once; the top ten hold 9% to 15%. The time point was: newly diagnosed GD, antithyroid drugs for less than 3 months. Preparation of the TCR library used RNA extracted from PBMCs. The sample was also reused in another study, on T cells in Graves' hyperthyroidism and ophthalmopathy.

The sequences come from peripheral blood mononuclear cells (PBMCs), collected at new diagnosis, from a patient treated with antithyroid drugs. Receptor source: a man in his forties or fifties with Graves disease.

The chain carries TRBV7-2 and TRBJ2-5, with D unresolved. Germline V gene sequence: CDR1 SGHTA, CDR2 FQGNSA. Trimming pared 5 bases from V and 5 bases from J, leaving 12 bases between. The CDR3 totals 13 residues. The CDR3 here is CASSRPGRETQYF. Written as DNA, the CDR3 is TGTGCCAGCAGCCGACCCGGAAGGGAGACCCAGTACTTC.

In its sample, this clonotype was seen many times. This chain links TRBV28 with TRBJ2-7; TRBD2 agrees at 7 bases. Germline trimming cut 3 bases from V and 2 bases from J; bases unmatched to any gene: 4. Germline loops: CDR1 MDHEN, CDR2 SYDVKM. This CDR3 region has 14 residues. The CDR3 sequence: CASSLRENPYEQYF. The CDR3 DNA is TGTGCCAGCAGTTTGCGGGAGAACCCCTACGAGCAGTACTTC.

The J gene is TRBJ2-7, the V gene TRBV9, with 13 positions matching TRBD2. The CDR3 runs to 16 residues. Looked up from germline, CDR1 is SGDLS and CDR2 is YYNGEE. V was clipped by 4 bases and J by 7 bases; unmatched bases: 11. The CDR3, as DNA: TGTGCCAGCAGCCGAACTAGCGGGAGGGGAGCGAGGGAGCAGTACTTC. Amino acid sequence: CASSRTSGRGAREQYF.

V gene TRBV20-1 combines with J gene TRBJ1-1, with a weak D call TRBD1 (5 bases). The CDR3 totals 14 residues. Germline CDR1 DFQATT, CDR2 SNEGSKA (reference sequence). V was trimmed by 0 bases and J by 4 bases, leaving 12 bases between them. The CDR3 region has the DNA TGCAGTGCTAGAGAACGATCTGGGGGCACTGAAGCTTTCTTT. It specifies CSARERSGGTEAFF.

This clonotype has ten or more counts. V is TRBV11-3 and J is TRBJ2-3; D gene unclear. V lost 5 bases, J lost 6 bases, and 21 bases lay in between. Germline V lookup: CDR1 SGHNT, CDR2 YENEEA. The CDR3 contains 16 residues. CDR3 amino acids: CASSPQLPISLDTQYF. The CDR3 nucleotides are TGTGCCAGCAGCCCCCAACTACCGATATCGCTTGATACGCAGTATTTT.

At least ten counts were recorded for this clonotype. The rearrangement uses TRBV12-3 or TRBV12-4 and TRBJ2-1, with 12 bases fitting TRBD1. This CDR3 spans 16 amino acids. J lost 8 bases, V lost 7 bases, and 12 bases had no gene match. For the CDR3, the DNA is TGTGCCAGCATCATCGGGACAGGGGGCCCCATATATGAGCAGTTCTTC. Translating gives CASIIGTGGPIYEQFF.

This clonotype was recorded at least ten times. The chain combines TRBV11-2 with TRBJ2-3; D perhaps matches TRBD1 (6 bases). This CDR3 contains 15 residues. The V end was cut by 7 bases, the J end by 4 bases, with 18 bases between. Germline-derived CDR1 and CDR2 are SGHAT and FQNNGV. The CDR3 DNA reads TGTGCCAGCACAAGGGTTTCAGGGGCGGCAGATACGCAGTATTTT. It specifies CASTRVSGAADTQYF.

The chain has TRBV11-2 and TRBJ1-1; D not resolved. Trimming removed 7 bases at V and 3 bases at J, with 9 bases between. Looked up from germline, CDR1 is SGHAT and CDR2 is FQNNGV. The CDR3 loop spans 12 amino acids. As DNA, the CDR3 is TGTGCCAGCATCCCCGGGGACACTGAAGCTTTCTTT. This translates into CASIPGDTEAFF.

A remark on this clonotype: A much more abundant neighbour one base away suggests this may be a read error. The chain carries TRBV28 and TRBJ2-7; TRBD2 matches at 13 bases. The end of the DNA aligns better with TRBJ2-1, so the J call may be wrong. The CDR3 runs to 18 residues. Looked up from germline, CDR1 is MDHEN and CDR2 is SYDVKM. The CDR3 protein is CASSSHTGLAGITNEQFF. Written as DNA, the CDR3 is TGTGCCAGCAGTTCACACACGGGACTAGCGGGAATAACGAATGAGCAGTTCTTC.

This clonotype was counted a few times. The chain employs TRBV12-5 and TRBJ2-7; a weak D match, TRBD2 (6 bases). V was trimmed by 4 bases and J by 7 bases, leaving 11 bases between them. The CDR3 sequence is 12 residues long. CDR1 and CDR2 from the germline V gene are LGHNT and FRNRAP. The DNA of the CDR3 is TGTGCTAGTGGTTGGTGGGGGGATGAGCAGTACTTC. Translated, it gives CASGWWGDEQYF.

This clonotype was counted at least ten times. The rearrangement links TRBV6-1 to TRBJ1-5, with a possible D match to TRBD1 (6 bases). The germline V gene encodes CDR1 MNHNS and CDR2 SASEGT. Trimming took off 6 bases at V and 11 bases at J, with 23 bases between the two ends. The CDR3 consists of 15 residues. As DNA, the CDR3 is TGTGCCAGCAGCGGGGGATATGGGGGGCGAGTTGCCCAGCATTTT. Its translation is CASSGGYGGRVAQHF.

In this sample, this clonotype turned up a few times. CDR3 DNA sequence: TGTGCCAGCAGCCAAATGGCCGGGAATAGATGGACCGGGGAGCTGTTTTTT. The encoded protein is CASSQMAGNRWTGELFF. The chain employs TRBV14 and TRBJ2-2; maybe TRBD2 (5 bases). Germline V gene data show CDR1 as SGHDN and CDR2 as FVKESK. V dropped 2 bases and J dropped 5 bases, with 18 bases sitting between them. The CDR3 has 17 residues. Combining the CDR3 with reference TRBV14 and TRBJ2-2 gives the whole variable domain EAGVTQFPSHSVIEKGQTVTLRCDPISGHDNLYWYRRVMGKEIKFLLHFVKESKQDESGMPNNRFLAERTGGTYSTLKVQPAELEDSGVYFCASSQMAGNRWTGELFFGEGSRLTVL.